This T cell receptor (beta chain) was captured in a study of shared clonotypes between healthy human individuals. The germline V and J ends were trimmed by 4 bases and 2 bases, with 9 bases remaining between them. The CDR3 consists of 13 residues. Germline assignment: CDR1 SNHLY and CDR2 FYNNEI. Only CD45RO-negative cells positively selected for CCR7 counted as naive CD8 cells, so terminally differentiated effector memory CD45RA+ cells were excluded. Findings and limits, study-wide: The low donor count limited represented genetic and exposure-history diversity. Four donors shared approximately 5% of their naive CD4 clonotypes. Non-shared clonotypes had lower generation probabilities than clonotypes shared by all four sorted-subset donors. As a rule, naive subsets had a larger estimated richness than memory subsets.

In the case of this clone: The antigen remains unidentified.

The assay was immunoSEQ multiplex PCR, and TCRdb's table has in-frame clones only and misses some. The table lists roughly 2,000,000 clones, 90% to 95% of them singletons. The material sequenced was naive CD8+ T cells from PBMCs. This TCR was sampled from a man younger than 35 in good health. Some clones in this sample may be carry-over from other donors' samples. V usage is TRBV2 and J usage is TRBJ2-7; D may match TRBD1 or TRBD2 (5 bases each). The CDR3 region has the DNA TGTGCCAGCAGTGCCGGGACCCCCTACGAGCAGTACTTC. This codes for CASSAGTPYEQYF.